These 16 T cell receptor beta chains originate from one sample sequenced in a study of OX40 agonist ivuxolimab in advanced cancers. TCRdb's copy holds only in-frame clones and misses some; the assay was immunoSEQ multiplex PCR. The profile covers about 51,000 clones, with around 77% appearing a single time and 2% to 2.5% taken by the ten largest. Sequencing used CD4+ or CD8+ T cells sorted from blood, obtained in a trial of the OX40 agonist ivuxolimab. The source is an adult with an advanced solid tumor such as melanoma, head and neck, liver or kidney cancer.

The chain links TRBV18 to TRBJ2-2, with D possibly matching TRBD1 (6 bases). Germline lookup yields CDR1 KGHSH and CDR2 LQKENI. There are 14 residues in the CDR3. The germline V and J ends were trimmed by 6 bases and 3 bases, with 11 bases remaining between them. The CDR3 region has the DNA TGTGCCAGCTCGCAGGGGTCCTACACCGGGGAGCTGTTTTTT. Translating it yields CASSQGSYTGELFF. Filled out from reference TRBV18 and TRBJ2-2, the complete variable domain reads NAGVMQNPRHLVRRRGQEARLRCSPMKGHSHVYWYRQLPEEGLKFMVYLQKENIIDESGMPKERFSAEFPKEGPSILRIQQVVRGDSAAYFCASSQGSYTGELFFGEGSRLTVL.

The J gene is TRBJ2-5, the V gene TRBV5-1, with D perhaps matching TRBD2 (6 bases). The length of the CDR3 is 17 residues. V lost 0 bases and J 2 bases, leaving 17 bases between the germline ends. Germline values: CDR1 SGHRS, CDR2 YFSETQ. The CDR3 is CASSLGPRGGTQETQYF. The CDR3, as DNA: TGCGCCAGCAGCTTGGGCCCGAGGGGCGGGACTCAAGAGACCCAGTACTTC.

At least ten counts were recorded for this clone. The identical CDR3 is also encoded by other nucleotide sequences in the sample. This sequence joins TRBV5-1 and TRBJ1-2; a weak D match, TRBD1 (5 bases). This CDR3 has 14 amino acids. Trimming pared 0 bases from V and 2 bases from J, leaving 8 bases between. Per the germline V gene, CDR1 is SGHRS and CDR2 is YFSETQ. Written as DNA, the CDR3 is TGCGCCAGCAGCTTGGGCGGGACGAACTATGGCTACACCTTC. This translates into CASSLGGTNYGYTF.

The V call is TRBV4-1, the J call TRBJ2-4; a weak D match, TRBD2 (6 bases). V was clipped by 2 bases and J by 0 bases, with 17 bases between them. The CDR3 runs 18 residues. Germline loops: CDR1 MGHRA, CDR2 YSYEKL. Here the CDR3 DNA reads TGCGCCAGCAGCCAACCAATTAGGACTACCTTAGCCAAAAACATTCAGTACTTC. It is translated as CASSQPIRTTLAKNIQYF.

The rearrangement uses TRBV2 and TRBJ1-5, with unresolved D. The CDR3 has 15 amino acids. Germline V gene sequence: CDR1 SNHLY, CDR2 FYNNEI. V lost 4 bases and J 2 bases, leaving 12 bases between the germline ends. The CDR3 DNA sequence: TGTGCCAGCAGTGTCGACACGCTGGGCAATCAGCCCCAGCATTTT. Its protein is CASSVDTLGNQPQHF.

The DNA for the CDR3 is TGTGCCAGCAGCTTAAGGGCGGTTCATGGAGATACGCAGTATTTT. The encoded protein is CASSLRAVHGDTQYF. The gene calls are TRBV7-8 and TRBJ2-3; no definite D call. CDR3 size: 15 residues. Looked up from germline, CDR1 is SGHVS and CDR2 is FQNEAQ. The V and J ends lost 2 bases and 5 bases respectively, with 14 bases between them.

The CDR3 bases are TGCGCCACCCACCCGGGGGCGGATCAAAACACAGATACGCAGTATTTT. It is translated as CATHPGADQNTDTQYF. The V call is TRBV10-2, the J call TRBJ2-3; possibly TRBD1 or TRBD2 for D (6 bases each). Trimming took off 10 bases at V and 2 bases at J, with 22 bases between the two ends. The length of the CDR3 is 16 residues. Germline V gives CDR1 WSHSY, CDR2 SAAADI.

The chain links TRBV7-8 to TRBJ2-2, with TRBD2 matching 10 bases. After removal of 0 bases from V and 9 bases from J, the junction contained 7 bases not matched to a gene. CDR1 SGHVS and CDR2 FQNEAQ come from the germline V gene. The CDR3 extends over 16 amino acids. The CDR3 protein is CASSLATSGIRRELFF. DNA for the CDR3: TGTGCCAGCAGCTTAGCCACTAGCGGGATCCGCCGGGAGCTGTTTTTT.

This chain joins TRBV12-5 and TRBJ2-3, with 13 positions matching TRBD2. CDR1 LGHNT and CDR2 FRNRAP come from the germline V gene. V trimming: 6 bases; J trimming: 0 bases; junction bases outside the gene matches: 3. The length of the CDR3 is 16 residues. CDR3 residues: CASGTGLAGSTDTQYF. CDR3 DNA: TGTGCTAGTGGCACGGGACTAGCGGGGAGCACAGATACGCAGTATTTT.

The rearrangement uses TRBV19 and TRBJ2-5; 7 nucleotides match TRBD1. Germline CDR1 reads LNHDA; CDR2 reads SQIVND (reference sequence). The ends lost 3 bases at V and 4 bases at J; junction bases unmatched: 5. The CDR3 has 14 residues. This CDR3 reads CASSIIDRAETQYF. CDR3 DNA sequence: TGTGCCAGTAGTATTATCGACAGGGCAGAGACCCAGTACTTC. Filled out from reference TRBV19 and TRBJ2-5, the complete variable domain reads DGGITQSPKYLFRKEGQNVTLSCEQNLNHDAMYWYRQDPGQGLRLIYYSQIVNDFQKGDIAEGYSVSREKKESFPLTVTSAQKNPTAFYLCASSIIDRAETQYFGPGTRLLVL.

The CDR3: CASSLAASGNTDTQYF. The CDR3 coding sequence is TGTGCCAGCAGCTTAGCGGCTAGCGGAAACACAGATACGCAGTATTTT. The gene calls are TRBV7-9 and TRBJ2-3; 7 nucleotides line up with TRBD2. The V gene end was trimmed by 0 bases and the J gene end by 2 bases; junction bases not matched to a gene: 5. The germline CDR1 and CDR2 sequences are SEHNR and FQNEAQ (reference sequence). The CDR3 is 16 residues long.

The chain uses TRBV7-8 and TRBJ2-7, with D possibly matching TRBD2 (6 bases). This CDR3 spans 14 amino acids. Deletions cut 3 bases from V and 3 bases from J, with 12 bases between. Germline V gene sequence: CDR1 SGHVS, CDR2 FQNEAQ. The DNA for the CDR3 is TGTGCCAGCAGCTTTCTAGCGTTGGGCTACGAGCAGTACTTC. Protein product: CASSFLALGYEQYF.

This clone was detected once. The chain joins TRBV27 to TRBJ1-4; D is ambiguous. CDR1 and CDR2 from the germline V gene are MNHEY and SMNVEV (reference sequence). The length of the CDR3 is 13 residues. V was shortened by 6 bases and J by 7 bases, with 12 bases between the two germline ends. The CDR3 sequence is CASSPRFSEKLFF. The CDR3 bases are TGTGCCAGCAGCCCGCGGTTCTCTGAAAAACTGTTTTTT.

The chain joins TRBV27 to TRBJ1-2, with TRBD1 matching over 10 bases. There are 13 residues in the CDR3. Germline V gene lookup returns CDR1 MNHEY and CDR2 SMNVEV (reference sequence). The V segment lost 6 bases and the J segment 6 bases; nucleotides outside the gene matches: 4. In nucleotides, the CDR3 is TGTGCCAGCAGCGACAGGGGGCTTCATGGCTACACCTTC. As protein: CASSDRGLHGYTF.

The chain couples TRBV6-1 to TRBJ2-5; TRBD1 matches 8 bases. Germline trimming cut 6 bases from V and 5 bases from J; bases unmatched to any gene: 11. This CDR3 has 15 amino acids. Germline values: CDR1 MNHNS, CDR2 SASEGT. The CDR3 DNA reads as TGTGCCAGCAGCAACGTGGACAGGGAATGGGAGACCCAGTACTTC. As protein: CASSNVDREWETQYF.

The chain employs TRBV10-3 and TRBJ2-7; D perhaps matches TRBD2 (6 bases). The V gene lost 0 bases and the J gene lost 1 base, with 7 bases spanning the gap. Germline assignment: CDR1 ENHRY and CDR2 SYGVKD. The CDR3 sequence is 14 residues long. CDR3 region: CAISESAGSYEQYF. DNA for the CDR3: TGTGCCATCAGTGAGTCTGCGGGATCCTACGAGCAGTACTTC.